The 3 T cell receptor beta chains below come from one sample, sequenced in a study of T-cell reconstitution after alpha-beta-depleted transplantation in children. Molecular barcoding with unique molecular identifiers was used for the TCRbeta library. TCRdb re-derived calls from the PCR reads in MiXCR, one entry per CDR3 protein. The table lists roughly 340,000 distinct CDR3 sequences, around 15% of them singletons. The input for sequencing was PBMCs, mostly from graft donor cells, taken 360 days after TCRalphabeta/CD19-depleted stem cell transplant. The source of these receptors is a male patient under 10 years old who had a stem cell transplant for acute lymphoblastic leukemia, so the T cells may come from the graft donor.

This clonotype turned up a few times. The gene calls are TRBV12-3 or TRBV12-4 and TRBJ1-4; D is unresolved. The V end was cut by 2 bases, the J end by 3 bases, with 7 bases between. This CDR3 has 14 residues. Written as DNA, the CDR3 is TGTGCCAGCAGTTTACGTCCGTCTAATGAAAAACTGTTTTTT. Its protein is CASSLRPSNEKLFF.

V is TRBV11-2 and J is TRBJ2-5; 7 nucleotides line up with TRBD2. The CDR3 spans 17 residues. The V and J ends lost 4 bases and 4 bases, in that order; junction bases with no gene match: 15. Germline loops: CDR1 SGHAT, CDR2 FQNNGV. The CDR3 reads CASSSDGFHPGGETQYF. The CDR3 bases are TGTGCCAGCAGCTCCGATGGTTTTCACCCGGGAGGAGAGACCCAGTACTTC.

The chain employs TRBV5-8 and TRBJ1-1; D is uncertain. Germline CDR1 and CDR2: SGHTS and YDEGEE. CDR3 length: 14 residues. V lost 4 bases and J lost 6, with 16 bases in between. The CDR3 protein is CASSPPGYAAEAFF. CDR3 bases: TGTGCCAGCAGCCCACCTGGATACGCGGCTGAAGCTTTCTTT.